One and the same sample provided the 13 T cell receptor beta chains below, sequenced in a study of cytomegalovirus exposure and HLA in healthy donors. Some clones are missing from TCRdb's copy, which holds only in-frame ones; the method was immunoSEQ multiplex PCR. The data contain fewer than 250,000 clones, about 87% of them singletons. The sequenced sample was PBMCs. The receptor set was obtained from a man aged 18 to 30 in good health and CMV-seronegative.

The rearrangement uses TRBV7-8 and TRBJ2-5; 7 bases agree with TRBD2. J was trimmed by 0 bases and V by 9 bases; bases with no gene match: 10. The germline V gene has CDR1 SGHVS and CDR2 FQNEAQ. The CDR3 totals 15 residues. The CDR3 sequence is CASGPIAGHQETQYF. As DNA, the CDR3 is TGTGCCAGTGGCCCTATAGCGGGCCACCAAGAGACCCAGTACTTC.

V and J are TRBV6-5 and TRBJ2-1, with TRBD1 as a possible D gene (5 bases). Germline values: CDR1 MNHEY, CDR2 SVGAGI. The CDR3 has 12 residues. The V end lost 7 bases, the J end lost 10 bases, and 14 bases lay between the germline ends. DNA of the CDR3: TGTGCCAGCACGTCGCAGGGTCGGGAGCAGTTCTTC. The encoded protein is CASTSQGREQFF.

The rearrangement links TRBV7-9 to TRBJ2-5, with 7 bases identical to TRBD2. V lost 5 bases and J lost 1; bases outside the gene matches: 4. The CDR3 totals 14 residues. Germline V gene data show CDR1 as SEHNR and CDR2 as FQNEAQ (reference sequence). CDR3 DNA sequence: TGTGCCAGCAGCCAGCGGGGCCTCCAAGAGACCCAGTACTTC. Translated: CASSQRGLQETQYF. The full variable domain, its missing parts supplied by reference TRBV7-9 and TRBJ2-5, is DTGVSQNPRHKITKRGQNVTFRCDPISEHNRLYWYRQTLGQGPEFLTYFQNEAQLEKSRLLSDRFSAERPKGSFSTLEIQRTEQGDSAMYLCASSQRGLQETQYFGPGTRLLVL.

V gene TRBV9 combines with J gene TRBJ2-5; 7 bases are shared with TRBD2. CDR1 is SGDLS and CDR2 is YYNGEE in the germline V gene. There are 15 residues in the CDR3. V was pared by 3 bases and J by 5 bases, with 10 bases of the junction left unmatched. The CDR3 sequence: CASSAGTKLMETQYF. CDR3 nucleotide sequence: TGTGCCAGCAGCGCTGGGACTAAGCTCATGGAGACCCAGTACTTC.

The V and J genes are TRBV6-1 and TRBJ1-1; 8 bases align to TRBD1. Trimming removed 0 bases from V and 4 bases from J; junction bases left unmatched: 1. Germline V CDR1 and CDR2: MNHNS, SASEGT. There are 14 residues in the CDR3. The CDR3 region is CASSEATGGTEAFF. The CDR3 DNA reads TGTGCCAGCAGTGAAGCTACAGGGGGCACTGAAGCTTTCTTT.

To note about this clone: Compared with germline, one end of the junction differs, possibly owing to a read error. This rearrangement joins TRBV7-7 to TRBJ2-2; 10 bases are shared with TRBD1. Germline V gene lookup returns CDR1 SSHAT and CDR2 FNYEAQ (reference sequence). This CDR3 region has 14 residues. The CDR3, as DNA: TGTGCTAGCAGCTCGGGACAGGGGATCGGGGAGCTGTTTTTT. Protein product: CASSSGQGIGELFF. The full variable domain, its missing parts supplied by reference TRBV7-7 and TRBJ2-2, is GAGVSQSPRYKVTKRGQDVTLRCDPISSHATLYWYQQALGQGPEFLTYFNYEAQPDKSGLPSDRFSAERPEGSISTLTIQRTEQRDSAMYRCASSSGQGIGELFFGEGSRLTVL.

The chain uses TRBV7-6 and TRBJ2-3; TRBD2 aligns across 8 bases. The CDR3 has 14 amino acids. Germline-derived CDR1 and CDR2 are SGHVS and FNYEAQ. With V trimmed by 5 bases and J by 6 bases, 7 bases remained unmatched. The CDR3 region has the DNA TGTGCCAGCAGCCTGGGACTAGGGGTTGATACGCAGTATTTT. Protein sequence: CASSLGLGVDTQYF.

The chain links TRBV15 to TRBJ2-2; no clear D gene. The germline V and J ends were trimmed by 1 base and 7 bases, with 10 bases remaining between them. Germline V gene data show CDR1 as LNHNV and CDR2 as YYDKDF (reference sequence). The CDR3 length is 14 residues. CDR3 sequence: CATSRVTVSGELFF. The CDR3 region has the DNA TGTGCCACCAGCAGAGTGACTGTGAGCGGGGAGCTGTTTTTT.

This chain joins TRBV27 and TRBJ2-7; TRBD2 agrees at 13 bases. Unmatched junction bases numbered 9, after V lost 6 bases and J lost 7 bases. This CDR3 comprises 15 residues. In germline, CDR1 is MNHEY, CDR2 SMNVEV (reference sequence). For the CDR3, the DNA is TGTGCCAGCAGCCGCGGACTAGCGGGAGCCTCTGAGCAGTACTTC. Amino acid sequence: CASSRGLAGASEQYF.

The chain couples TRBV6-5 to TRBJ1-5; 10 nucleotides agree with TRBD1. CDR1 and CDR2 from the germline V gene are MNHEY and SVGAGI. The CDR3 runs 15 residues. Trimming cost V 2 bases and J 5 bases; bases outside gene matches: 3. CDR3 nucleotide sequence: TGTGCCAGCAGTTACACCGGGACAGGGGATCAGCCCCAGCATTTT. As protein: CASSYTGTGDQPQHF.

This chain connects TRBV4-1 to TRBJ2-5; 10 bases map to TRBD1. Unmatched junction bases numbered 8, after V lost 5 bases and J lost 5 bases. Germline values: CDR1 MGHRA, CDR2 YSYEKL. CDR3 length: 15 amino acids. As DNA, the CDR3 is TGCGCCAGCAGCAAAGGGACAGGGGCCAGGGAGACCCAGTACTTC. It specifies CASSKGTGARETQYF.

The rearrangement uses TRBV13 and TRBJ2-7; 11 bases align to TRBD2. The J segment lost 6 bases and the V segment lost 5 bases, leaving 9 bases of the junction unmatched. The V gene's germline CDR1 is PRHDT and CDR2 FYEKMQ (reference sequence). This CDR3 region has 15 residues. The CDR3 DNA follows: TGTGCCAGCAGCCCCTCCCCGGGACTAGCGGTCGAGCAGTACTTC. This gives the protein CASSPSPGLAVEQYF.

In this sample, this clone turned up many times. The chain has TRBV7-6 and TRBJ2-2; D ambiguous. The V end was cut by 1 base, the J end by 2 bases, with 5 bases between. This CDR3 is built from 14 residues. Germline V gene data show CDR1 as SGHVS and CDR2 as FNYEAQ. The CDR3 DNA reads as TGTGCCAGCAGCTTAGACTTTAACACCGGGGAGCTGTTTTTT. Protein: CASSLDFNTGELFF.